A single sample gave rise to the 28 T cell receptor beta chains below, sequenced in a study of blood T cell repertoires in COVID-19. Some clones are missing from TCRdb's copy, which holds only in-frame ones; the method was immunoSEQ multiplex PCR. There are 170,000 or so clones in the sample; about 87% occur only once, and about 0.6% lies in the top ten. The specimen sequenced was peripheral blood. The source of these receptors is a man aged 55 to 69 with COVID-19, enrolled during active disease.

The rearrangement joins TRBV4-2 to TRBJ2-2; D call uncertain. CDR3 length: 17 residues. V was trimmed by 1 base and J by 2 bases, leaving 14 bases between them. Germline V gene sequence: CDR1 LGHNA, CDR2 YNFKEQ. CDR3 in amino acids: CASSQGFQAYNTGELFF. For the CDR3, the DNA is TGTGCCAGCAGCCAAGGATTCCAAGCGTATAACACCGGGGAGCTGTTTTTT.

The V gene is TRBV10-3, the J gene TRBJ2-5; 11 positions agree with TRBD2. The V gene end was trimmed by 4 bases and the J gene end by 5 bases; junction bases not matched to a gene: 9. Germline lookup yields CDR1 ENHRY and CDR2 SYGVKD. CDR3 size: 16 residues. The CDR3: CAISGGLAEAGETQYF. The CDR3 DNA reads TGTGCCATCAGTGGGGGACTAGCGGAGGCTGGGGAGACCCAGTACTTC.

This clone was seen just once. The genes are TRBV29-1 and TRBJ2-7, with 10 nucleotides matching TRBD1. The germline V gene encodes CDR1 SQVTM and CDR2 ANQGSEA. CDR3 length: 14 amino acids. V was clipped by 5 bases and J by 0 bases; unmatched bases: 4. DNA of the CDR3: TGCAGCGTTAAGGGACAGGGGAGCTCCTACGAGCAGTACTTC. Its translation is CSVKGQGSSYEQYF.

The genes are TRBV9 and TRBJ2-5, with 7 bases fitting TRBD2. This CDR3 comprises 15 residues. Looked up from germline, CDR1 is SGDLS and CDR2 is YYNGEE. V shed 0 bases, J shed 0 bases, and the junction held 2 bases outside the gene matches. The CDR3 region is CASSVAGGHQETQYF. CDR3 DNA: TGTGCCAGCAGCGTAGCGGGGGGACACCAAGAGACCCAGTACTTC. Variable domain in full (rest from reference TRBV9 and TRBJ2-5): DSGVTQTPKHLITATGQRVTLRCSPRSGDLSVYWYQQSLDQGLQFLIQYYNGEERAKGNILERFSAQQFPDLHSELNLSSLELGDSALYFCASSVAGGHQETQYFGPGTRLLVL.

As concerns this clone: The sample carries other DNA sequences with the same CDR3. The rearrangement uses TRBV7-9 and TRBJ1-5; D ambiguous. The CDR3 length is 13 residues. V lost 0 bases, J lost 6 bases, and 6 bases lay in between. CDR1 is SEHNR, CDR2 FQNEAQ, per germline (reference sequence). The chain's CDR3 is CASSLAAGQPQHF. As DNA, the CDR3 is TGTGCCAGCAGCTTAGCGGCGGGTCAGCCCCAGCATTTT.

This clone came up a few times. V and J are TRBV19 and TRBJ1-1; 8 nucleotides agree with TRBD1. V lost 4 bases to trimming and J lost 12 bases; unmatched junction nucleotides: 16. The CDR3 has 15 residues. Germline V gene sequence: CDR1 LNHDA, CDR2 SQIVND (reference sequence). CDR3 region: CASSKTDRGGTFPFF. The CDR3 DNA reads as TGTGCCAGTAGTAAAACAGACAGGGGCGGGACCTTCCCTTTCTTT.

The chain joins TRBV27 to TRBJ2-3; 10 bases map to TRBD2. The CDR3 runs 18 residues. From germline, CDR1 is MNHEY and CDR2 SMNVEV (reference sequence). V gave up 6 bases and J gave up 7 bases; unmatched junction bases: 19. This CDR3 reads CASSIQGPGAGGPYTQYF. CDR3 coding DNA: TGTGCCAGCAGCATCCAGGGCCCGGGAGCGGGAGGGCCATATACGCAGTATTTT.

This chain's CDR3 is CASSQVLSGSGGSETQYF. The CDR3 nucleotides are TGCGCCAGCAGCCAAGTTCTCAGCGGGAGTGGAGGTAGTGAGACCCAGTACTTC. The chain links TRBV4-1 to TRBJ2-5, with TRBD2 identical over 8 bases. The trim removed 1 base at V and 5 bases at J, leaving 15 bases unmatched. The CDR3 consists of 18 residues. In germline, CDR1 is MGHRA, CDR2 YSYEKL.

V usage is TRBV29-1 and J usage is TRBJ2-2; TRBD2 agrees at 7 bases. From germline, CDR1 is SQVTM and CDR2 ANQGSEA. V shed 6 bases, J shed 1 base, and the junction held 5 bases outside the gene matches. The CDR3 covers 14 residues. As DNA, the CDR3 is TGCAGCGTGGGGAGCGGGATGAACACCGGGGAGCTGTTTTTT. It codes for CSVGSGMNTGELFF.

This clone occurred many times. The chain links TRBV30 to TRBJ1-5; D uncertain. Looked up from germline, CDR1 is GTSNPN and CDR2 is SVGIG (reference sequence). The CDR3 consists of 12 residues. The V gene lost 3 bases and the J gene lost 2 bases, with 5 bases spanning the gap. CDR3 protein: CAWSRGNQPQHF. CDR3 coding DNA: TGTGCCTGGAGCCGAGGCAATCAGCCCCAGCATTTT.

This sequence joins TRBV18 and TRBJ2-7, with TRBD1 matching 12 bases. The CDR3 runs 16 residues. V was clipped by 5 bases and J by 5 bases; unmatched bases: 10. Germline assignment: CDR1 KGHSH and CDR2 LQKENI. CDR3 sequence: CASSKRWDRGPNEQYF. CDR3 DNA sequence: TGTGCCAGCTCAAAAAGGTGGGACAGGGGGCCCAACGAGCAGTACTTC. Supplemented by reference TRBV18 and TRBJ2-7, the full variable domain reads NAGVMQNPRHLVRRRGQEARLRCSPMKGHSHVYWYRQLPEEGLKFMVYLQKENIIDESGMPKERFSAEFPKEGPSILRIQQVVRGDSAAYFCASSKRWDRGPNEQYFGPGTRLTVT.

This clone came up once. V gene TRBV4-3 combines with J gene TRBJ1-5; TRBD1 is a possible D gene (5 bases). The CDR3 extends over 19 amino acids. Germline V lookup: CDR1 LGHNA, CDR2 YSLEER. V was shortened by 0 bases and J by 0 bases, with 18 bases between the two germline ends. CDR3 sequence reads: CASSQEPSTVGYSNQPQHF. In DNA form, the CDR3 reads TGCGCCAGCAGCCAAGAACCCTCGACAGTGGGGTATAGCAATCAGCCCCAGCATTTT.

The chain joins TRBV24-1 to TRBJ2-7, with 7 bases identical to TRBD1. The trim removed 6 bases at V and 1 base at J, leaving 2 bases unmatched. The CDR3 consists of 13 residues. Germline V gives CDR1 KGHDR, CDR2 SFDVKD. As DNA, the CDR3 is TGTGCCACCAGTACGGGACAGTCCTACGAGCAGTACTTC. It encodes CATSTGQSYEQYF.

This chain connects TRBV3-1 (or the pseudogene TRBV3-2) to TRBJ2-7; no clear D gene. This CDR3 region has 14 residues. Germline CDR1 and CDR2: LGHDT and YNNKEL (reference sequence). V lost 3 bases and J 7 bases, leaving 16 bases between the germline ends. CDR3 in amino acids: CASSQLSRRSEQYF. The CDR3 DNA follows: TGTGCCAGCAGCCAGCTAAGTAGGAGATCGGAGCAGTACTTC.

The CDR3 coding sequence is TGTGCCAGCAGTTCGTCCGTTAACTATGGCTACACCTTC. Protein product: CASSSSVNYGYTF. This sequence joins TRBV12-3 or TRBV12-4 and TRBJ1-2; D is uncertain. The V gene lost 4 bases and the J gene lost 1 base, with 7 bases spanning the gap. The CDR3 loop spans 13 amino acids.

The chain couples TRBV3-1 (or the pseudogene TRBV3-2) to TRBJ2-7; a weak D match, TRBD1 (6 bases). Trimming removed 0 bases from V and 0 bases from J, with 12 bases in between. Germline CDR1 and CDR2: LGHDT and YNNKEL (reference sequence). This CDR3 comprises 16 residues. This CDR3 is CASSQDQAGVSYEQYF. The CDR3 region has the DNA TGTGCCAGCAGCCAAGATCAGGCAGGGGTCTCCTACGAGCAGTACTTC.

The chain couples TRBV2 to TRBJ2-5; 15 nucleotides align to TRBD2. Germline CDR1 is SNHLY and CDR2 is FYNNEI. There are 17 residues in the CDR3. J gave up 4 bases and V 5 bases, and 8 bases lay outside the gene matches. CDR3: CASSRGLAGGPGETQYF. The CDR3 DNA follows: TGTGCCAGCAGTCGTGGACTAGCGGGAGGGCCGGGAGAGACCCAGTACTTC. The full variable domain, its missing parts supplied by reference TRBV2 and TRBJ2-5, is EPEVTQTPSHQVTQMGQEVILRCVPISNHLYFYWYRQILGQKVEFLVSFYNNEISEKSEIFDDQFSVERPDGSNFTLKIRSTKLEDSAMYFCASSRGLAGGPGETQYFGPGTRLLVL.

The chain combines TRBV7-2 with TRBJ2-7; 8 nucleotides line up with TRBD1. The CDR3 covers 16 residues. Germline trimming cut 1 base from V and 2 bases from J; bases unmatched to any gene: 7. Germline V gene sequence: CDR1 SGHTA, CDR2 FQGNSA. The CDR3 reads CASSLGRQGLTYEQYF. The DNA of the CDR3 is TGTGCCAGCAGCTTAGGACGACAGGGGTTAACCTACGAGCAGTACTTC. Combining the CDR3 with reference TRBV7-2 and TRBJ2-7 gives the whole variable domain GAGVSQSPSNKVTEKGKDVELRCDPISGHTALYWYRQSLGQGLEFLIYFQGNSAPDKSGLPSDRFSAERTGGSVSTLTIQRTQQEDSAVYLCASSLGRQGLTYEQYFGPGTRLTVT.

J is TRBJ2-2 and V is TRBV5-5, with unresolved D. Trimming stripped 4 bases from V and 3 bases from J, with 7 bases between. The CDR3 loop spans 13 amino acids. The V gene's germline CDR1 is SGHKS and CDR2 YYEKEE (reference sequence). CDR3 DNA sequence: TGTGCCAGCAGCCCTCGGGACACCGGGGAGCTGTTTTTT. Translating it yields CASSPRDTGELFF. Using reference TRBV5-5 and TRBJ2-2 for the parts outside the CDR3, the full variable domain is DAGVTQSPTHLIKTRGQQVTLRCSPISGHKSVSWYQQVLGQGPQFIFQYYEKEERGRGNFPDRFSARQFPNYSSELNVNALLLGDSALYLCASSPRDTGELFFGEGSRLTVL.

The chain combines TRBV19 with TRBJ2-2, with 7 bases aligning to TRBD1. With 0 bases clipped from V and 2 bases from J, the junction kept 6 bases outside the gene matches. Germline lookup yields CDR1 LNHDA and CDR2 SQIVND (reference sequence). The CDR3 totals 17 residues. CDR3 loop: CASSIEARQGNTGELFF. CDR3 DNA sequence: TGTGCCAGTAGTATAGAGGCAAGACAGGGTAACACCGGGGAGCTGTTTTTT.

CDR3 coding DNA: TGTGCTAGTGGTTTGGAACACAGGGTTTATGGCTACACCTTC. The encoded protein is CASGLEHRVYGYTF. The genes are TRBV12-5 and TRBJ1-2; a weak D match, TRBD1 (6 bases). The V gene's germline CDR1 is LGHNT and CDR2 FRNRAP. The CDR3 is 14 residues long. V was trimmed by 1 base and J by 5 bases, leaving 11 bases between them.

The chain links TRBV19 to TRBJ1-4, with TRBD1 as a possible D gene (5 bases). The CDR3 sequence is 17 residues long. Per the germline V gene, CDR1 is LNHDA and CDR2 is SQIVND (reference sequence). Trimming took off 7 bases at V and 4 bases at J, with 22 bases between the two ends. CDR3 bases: TGTGCCAGTAATACGGGACTGCAGGTTGGAAGTAATGAAAAACTGTTTTTT. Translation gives CASNTGLQVGSNEKLFF.

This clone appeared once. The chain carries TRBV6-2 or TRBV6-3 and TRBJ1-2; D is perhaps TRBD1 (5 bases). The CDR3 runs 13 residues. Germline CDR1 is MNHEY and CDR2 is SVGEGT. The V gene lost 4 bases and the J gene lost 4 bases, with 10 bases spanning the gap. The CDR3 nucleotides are TGTGCCAGCAGTTGGGCAGGGTCCTATGGCTACACCTTC. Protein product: CASSWAGSYGYTF.

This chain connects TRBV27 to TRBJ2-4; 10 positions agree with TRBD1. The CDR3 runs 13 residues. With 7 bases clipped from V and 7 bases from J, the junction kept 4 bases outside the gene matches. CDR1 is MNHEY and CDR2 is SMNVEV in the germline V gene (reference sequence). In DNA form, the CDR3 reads TGTGCCAGCAAGGGGACAGGGGACAACATTCAGTACTTC. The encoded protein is CASKGTGDNIQYF.

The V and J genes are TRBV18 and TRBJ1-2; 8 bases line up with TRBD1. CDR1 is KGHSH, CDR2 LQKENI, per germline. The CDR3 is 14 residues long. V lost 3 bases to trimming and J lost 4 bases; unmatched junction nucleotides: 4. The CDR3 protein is CASSPPDRVYGYTF. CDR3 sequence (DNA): TGTGCCAGCTCACCTCCGGACAGGGTCTATGGCTACACCTTC.

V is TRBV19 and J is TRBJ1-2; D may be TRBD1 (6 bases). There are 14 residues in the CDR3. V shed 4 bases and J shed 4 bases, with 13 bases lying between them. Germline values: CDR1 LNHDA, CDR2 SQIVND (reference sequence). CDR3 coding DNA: TGTGCCAGTAGTACCACCGACAGGATCTATGGCTACACCTTC. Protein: CASSTTDRIYGYTF.

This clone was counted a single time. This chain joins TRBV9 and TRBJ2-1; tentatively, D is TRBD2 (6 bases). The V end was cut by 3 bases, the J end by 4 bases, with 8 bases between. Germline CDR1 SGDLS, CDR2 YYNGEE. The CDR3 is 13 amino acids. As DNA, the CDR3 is TGTGCCAGCAGCGCAGCGGGTTACAATGAGCAGTTCTTC. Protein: CASSAAGYNEQFF.

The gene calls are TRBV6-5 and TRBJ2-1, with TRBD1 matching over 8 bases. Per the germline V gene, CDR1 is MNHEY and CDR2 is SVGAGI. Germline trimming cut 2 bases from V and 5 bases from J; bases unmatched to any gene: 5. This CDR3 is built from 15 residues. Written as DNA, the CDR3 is TGTGCCAGCAGTTACGAAAGGACAGGGCACAATGAGCAGTTCTTC. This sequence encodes CASSYERTGHNEQFF.